This T cell receptor beta chain was captured by sequencing in a study of T-cell reconstitution after alpha-beta-depleted transplantation in children. Unique molecular identifiers were incorporated when the TCRbeta library was constructed. TCRdb re-called the PCR reads with MiXCR, one entry per CDR3 protein. The data show over 7,500 distinct CDR3 sequences, 11% to 15% seen once. This clonotype was counted a few times. Its antigen is not known. Germline V gives CDR1 LGHDT, CDR2 YNNKEL (reference sequence). This CDR3 spans 18 amino acids. Between the trimmed V and J ends, which lost 11 bases and 2 bases, there was a span of 29 bases. Study-level points and caveats: Surviving recipient T cells and thymic progenitors underlay high day-60 TCRbeta diversity in some patients. After one year, T-cell counts and TCRbeta diversity mostly came from new T cells. After transplant, at about two months, alpha-beta T cells were reportedly derived from several hundred expanded graft clones.

V and J are TRBV3-1 and TRBJ2-3; TRBD2 might be the D (5 bases). The sequence came from a male patient younger than 18 who had a stem cell transplant for acute lymphoblastic leukemia, so the T cells may come from the graft donor. The sequenced sample was PBMCs, mostly from graft donor cells, obtained 60 days after TCRalphabeta/CD19-depleted stem cell transplant. CDR3 in amino acids: CASTQAPGSSGTTDTQYF. CDR3 DNA: TGTGCCTCCACCCAAGCCCCAGGATCCAGCGGAACCACAGATACGCAGTATTTT.